The sequence of this T cell receptor (beta chain) was determined in a study of blood T cell repertoires in COVID-19. Background on the study: COVID-19 samples, acute and convalescent, were from the United States, Italy and Spain. In each case, the material was cDNA or gDNA derived from T cells, B-cell-depleted T cells, or PBMCs.

Authors' methods: Reference gene primers were amplified, and this amplification served to estimate nucleated cell counts. Repertoires were generated with immunoSEQ multiplex PCR, while TCRdb's copy carries only in-frame clones and drops some. For V, J and clone size, that table is used; D and trimming come from the DNA. The top ten hold about 1.4% of the sample, which has 250,000 or so clones, 75% to 90% seen once. V was cut by 4 bases and J by 8 bases, with 11 bases left in between. The germline V gene encodes CDR1 LGHDT and CDR2 YNNKEL (reference sequence). This CDR3 spans 12 amino acids. This clone is a singleton in its sample.

The sequenced material came from peripheral blood. The origin of this receptor is a woman in her forties who had recovered from COVID-19. The chain combines TRBV3-1 (or the pseudogene TRBV3-2) with TRBJ1-1; D is possibly TRBD1 (6 bases). Written as DNA, the CDR3 is TGTGCCAGCAGCCCCCCCGACAGGGAAGCTTTCTTT. Protein: CASSPPDREAFF.